This TCR beta chain was sequenced in a study of a mutant IDH1 vaccine in newly diagnosed glioma. On the study more broadly: The initiation of vaccination occurred 4-6 weeks after radiotherapy alone, or with temozolomide cycles. It was radiotherapy, temozolomide, or both that patients received previously, with most receiving both.

Concerning this clone: What it binds is not known.

Germline CDR1 SGDLS, CDR2 YYNGEE. There are 19 residues in the CDR3. Losses at the gene ends were 2 bases for V and 0 bases for J; bases not matched to a gene: 12. Only in-frame clones appear in the TCRdb table, and some are missing; sequencing was by immunoSEQ multiplex PCR. The data show around 56,000 clones, around 82% seen once. Time point specified: week 5, during vaccination. The vaccine gave 300 ug of a 20-mer mutant IDH1 peptide subcutaneously per dose. Specimen: PBMCs, collected from a glioma patient whose treatment included an IDH1 peptide vaccine. This TCR was sampled from a woman aged 18-29 years with glioma. Some clones in this sample may be carry-over from other donors' samples. The rearrangement links TRBV9 to TRBJ1-3; 9 nucleotides agree with TRBD1. CDR3 sequence: CASSVSPTGQGSSGNTIYF. In DNA form, the CDR3 reads TGTGCCAGCAGCGTTAGCCCGACGGGACAGGGAAGCTCTGGAAACACCATATATTTT.